This is a list of T cell receptor beta chains from one sample in a study of response to subunit inactivated influenza vaccine. TCRdb processed the RT-PCR reads anew with MiXCR; each CDR3 protein has one entry. This sample has over 800,000 distinct CDR3 sequences, with about 20% found just once. The sequencing here drew on PBMCs from blood, taken roughly 5 days after vaccination. These receptor sequences come from a man aged 50-60 years who received an inactivated influenza vaccine. The CDR3 runs from the conserved cysteine through the conserved F or W. The D gene is left open where the match is weak. Clone size, where shown, is once, few, many, or a class for clones that have expanded.

TGCAGCGTTCAGGACGGATACAATGAGCAGTTCTTC | CSVQDGYNEQFF | TRBJ2-1 | TRBV29-1 | NA | NA
TGTGCCAGCAGTCCTATCTATGGCTACACCTTC | CASSPIYGYTF | TRBJ1-2 | TRBV6-1 | NA | NA
TGTGCCAGCAGTTCAGCGGGGGGACTCTCCTACAATGAGCAGTTCTTC | CASSSAGGLSYNEQFF | TRBJ2-1 | TRBV6-5 | NA | TRBD2
TGTGCCACCATCGAGGGGGCGATGAACACTGAAGCTTTCTTT | CATIEGAMNTEAFF | TRBJ1-1 | TRBV15 | few | TRBD1
TGTGCCAGCTCAGATGGGGGGAACTATGGCTACACCTTC | CASSDGGNYGYTF | TRBJ1-2 | TRBV18 | few | NA
TGTGCCAGCTCACCAGTGGGCAAAACGACAGGGTTTATCTCTGGGGCCAACGTCCTGACTTTC | CASSPVGKTTGFISGANVLTF | TRBJ2-6 | TRBV18 | once | TRBD1
TGTGCCAGCACGTCGAGGGGGCTAAGTTATGGCTACACCTTC | CASTSRGLSYGYTF | TRBJ1-2 | TRBV6-1 | few | TRBD1
TGTGCCATTCGGGCGGCGGCTAGCGGGGGGTCAGATACGCAGTATTTT | CAIRAAASGGSDTQYF | TRBJ2-3 | TRBV10-3 | once | TRBD2
TGTGCCTGGTCGCAGGGACGAAGGGCCCAGCCCCAGCATTTT | CAWSQGRRAQPQHF | TRBJ1-5 | TRBV30 | NA | NA
TGTGCCAGCAGTTCACAGTCGGGCTACACCTTC | CASSSQSGYTF | TRBJ1-2 | TRBV28 | once | NA
TGTGCCAGCAGCCAAGAGTCCTGGGGGCAAAGCGATACGCAGTATTTT | CASSQESWGQSDTQYF | TRBJ2-3 | TRBV4-2 | many | NA
TGCAGTGCTAGAGATCCAGCTAGCGGGGGGGCAACAGATACGCAGTATTTT | CSARDPASGGATDTQYF | TRBJ2-3 | TRBV20-1 | NA | TRBD2
TGCGCCAGCAGCCAAGATAGGGGAACTAGCGGGTGGTATAATGAGCAGTTCTTC | CASSQDRGTSGWYNEQFF | TRBJ2-1 | TRBV4-3 | few | TRBD2
TGTGTCAGCATCCCTCCGAACAATCCATCCGGGGAGCTGTTTTTT | CVSIPPNNPSGELFF | TRBJ2-2 | TRBV28 | NA | NA
TGCGCCAGCAGCCGACTAGCGGGAGGCCGGGATGAGCAGTTCTTC | CASSRLAGGRDEQFF | TRBJ2-1 | TRBV4-3 | NA | TRBD2
TGTGCCAGCCGTCTTAGGCGCACCGGGGAGCTGTTTTTT | CASRLRRTGELFF | TRBJ2-2 | TRBV6-2/TRBV6-3 | NA | NA
TGTGCCAGCAGATTCGTACGTTCCGGCGGGGAGCAGTTCTTC | CASRFVRSGGEQFF | TRBJ2-1 | TRBV6-1 | NA | NA
TGCGCCAGCAGCCCGGATCTAGCGGGAGGGCGGGAGACCCAGTACTTC | CASSPDLAGGRETQYF | TRBJ2-5 | TRBV4-1 | few | TRBD2
TGTGCCAGTACCGGGGGCACAGATACGCAGTATTTT | CASTGGTDTQYF | TRBJ2-3 | TRBV28 | NA | NA
TGTGCCAGCAGCTCCCTGATTCGGGGGGCAATATCAGATACGCAGTATTTT | CASSSLIRGAISDTQYF | TRBJ2-3 | TRBV11-2 | few | NA
TGCAGCGTTGTACCGAGGGCAGGAGCTGAAGCTTTCTTT | CSVVPRAGAEAFF | TRBJ1-1 | TRBV29-1 | few | NA
TGTGCCAGCAGCCTCAGCGGCGCAAACACCATATATTTT | CASSLSGANTIYF | TRBJ1-3 | TRBV7-9 | few | NA
TGTGCCAGCAGTTTACTAGGGACTTATTACGAGCAGTACTTC | CASSLLGTYYEQYF | TRBJ2-7 | TRBV27 | NA | NA
TGTGCCAGCAGCTTACTCCAGCGGGCACGGTGGTGGGAGACCCAGTACTTC | CASSLLQRARWWETQYF | TRBJ2-5 | TRBV7-2 | NA | NA
TGTGCCATCAGTGAAGGGGAAGCCTACGAGCAGTACTTC | CAISEGEAYEQYF | TRBJ2-7 | TRBV10-3 | few | NA
TGTGCCAGCAGGAAGACAGGGAACACTGAAGCTTTCTTT | CASRKTGNTEAFF | TRBJ1-1 | TRBV7-2 | few | NA
TGTGCCAGTAGTATAACGGCTGGACAGACGTATGGCTACACCTTC | CASSITAGQTYGYTF | TRBJ1-2 | TRBV19 | few | NA
TGTGCCAGCAGTCCGCAGGGGGCGCACCGAGAGACCCAGTACTTC | CASSPQGAHRETQYF | TRBJ2-5 | TRBV27 | NA | TRBD1
TGTGCCAGCAGCTTTTACCTAGCGGGGGCGGCAGATACGCAGTATTTT | CASSFYLAGAADTQYF | TRBJ2-3 | TRBV7-9 | few | TRBD2
TGCGCCAGCAGCGGAACAGGGGTGGGGACCCAGTACTTC | CASSGTGVGTQYF | TRBJ2-5 | TRBV5-1 | NA | TRBD1
TGCAGTGCTAGGGGACGGGACAGATTCTACGAGCAGTACTTC | CSARGRDRFYEQYF | TRBJ2-7 | TRBV20-1 | few | TRBD1
TGTGCCAGCAGTGTGGGTTCCTACGAGCAGTACTTC | CASSVGSYEQYF | TRBJ2-7 | TRBV12-3/TRBV12-4 | many | NA
TGCAGCGTTGGGACAAGAGGGGGCTACACCTTC | CSVGTRGGYTF | TRBJ1-2 | TRBV29-1 | few | NA
TGTGCCAGCAGCTCGCTACCTCCGGGACAGGGCTTTATGGCCAAAAACATTCAGTACTTC | CASSSLPPGQGFMAKNIQYF | TRBJ2-4 | TRBV11-2 | few | TRBD1
TGTGCCAGCAGCTTCTCCGGGACAGGGGGCTACTTTGAGTCCTACAATGAGCAGTTCTTC | CASSFSGTGGYFESYNEQFF | TRBJ2-1 | TRBV11-2 | few | TRBD1
TGTGCCAGCAGCCCGCGCTTTTCGCGGAGGGATGAGCAGTTCTTC | CASSPRFSRRDEQFF | TRBJ2-1 | TRBV11-2 | few | NA
TGTGCCAGCAGTTATACCGGGACAGGGGGACGCGAGCAGTACTTC | CASSYTGTGGREQYF | TRBJ2-7 | TRBV7-2 | many | TRBD1
TGTGCCAGCAGCACAACGGGACAGGGACCCCACGAGCAGTACTTC | CASSTTGQGPHEQYF | TRBJ2-7 | TRBV5-6 | few | TRBD1
TGTGCCACCAGTGACACTAGCGGCGATTTTCTCAATGAGCAGTTCTTC | CATSDTSGDFLNEQFF | TRBJ2-1 | TRBV24-1 | few | TRBD2
TGTGCCAGCAGCTCGGGACAGGGTTACACCGGGGAGCTGTTTTTT | CASSSGQGYTGELFF | TRBJ2-2 | TRBV7-9 | few | TRBD1
TGCAGCGGTGGACAGAAGTACAATGAGCAGTTCTTC | CSGGQKYNEQFF | TRBJ2-1 | TRBV29-1 | many | NA
TGTGCCAGCAGTCCACAGGGGCGACAGGTTAATCAGCCCCAGCATTTT | CASSPQGRQVNQPQHF | TRBJ1-5 | TRBV12-3/TRBV12-4 | few | TRBD1
TGTGCCAGCAGCTTAATCTTTCCGACTAGCGGGGACACCGGGGAGCTGTTTTTT | CASSLIFPTSGDTGELFF | TRBJ2-2 | TRBV11-1 | NA | TRBD2
TGCAGCGTTGGGAGGACTCAAGAGACCCAGTACTTC | CSVGRTQETQYF | TRBJ2-5 | TRBV29-1 | many | NA
TGCGCCAGCAGCTTGATCGACAGAGACTATGGCTACACCTTC | CASSLIDRDYGYTF | TRBJ1-2 | TRBV5-1 | few | NA
TGTGCCACCAAGGGACTAGCACAGAGCGAAGAGACCCAGTACTTC | CATKGLAQSEETQYF | TRBJ2-5 | TRBV27 | NA | TRBD2
TGCGCCAGCAGCCCCGGTATGAGCACAGATACGCAGTATTTT | CASSPGMSTDTQYF | TRBJ2-3 | TRBV5-1 | once | NA
TGTGCCAGCAGCTTATCGACTAGCTTCGCAGATACGCAGTATTTT | CASSLSTSFADTQYF | TRBJ2-3 | TRBV7-2 | many | TRBD2
TGTGCCACCAGTGATTTTCGGACAGTGGGACAAGAGACCCAGTACTTC | CATSDFRTVGQETQYF | TRBJ2-5 | TRBV24-1 | NA | NA
TGCAGTGCTAACCGGGACGGCTACGAGCAGTACTTC | CSANRDGYEQYF | TRBJ2-7 | TRBV20-1 | few | NA
TGTGCCATCAGTGAGTTTGGTAGCCTCGGGCAGTTCTTC | CAISEFGSLGQFF | TRBJ2-1 | TRBV10-3 | NA | NA
TGTGCCAGCAGCTTAGCCGGACTAGCTAACTATGGCTACACCTTC | CASSLAGLANYGYTF | TRBJ1-2 | TRBV7-2 | many | NA
TGTGCCAGCAGTTTCGGACGCGGTTCACCCCTCCACTTT | CASSFGRGSPLHF | TRBJ1-6 | TRBV27 | few | NA
TGTGCCAGCAAAAAGGAAGGGAGAAGTGCCTACAATGAGCAGTTCTTC | CASKKEGRSAYNEQFF | TRBJ2-1 | TRBV27 | few | NA
TGTGCCAGCAGCTTACAGGGGGCTATTCGGGGCTACACCTTC | CASSLQGAIRGYTF | TRBJ1-2 | TRBV7-2 | NA | TRBD1
TGCAGCGTTTCCCGGCCGGGACTAGTTTCAGATACGCAGTATTTT | CSVSRPGLVSDTQYF | TRBJ2-3 | TRBV29-1 | few | TRBD2
TGTGCCAGCAGTAAAACAGGGATAGCCAAAAACATTCAGTACTTC | CASSKTGIAKNIQYF | TRBJ2-4 | TRBV7-9 | few | NA